This T cell receptor (beta chain) is drawn from a study of T cell responses to AZD1222 COVID-19 vaccine. Whole-study findings and limits: The study sampled repertoires only after the peak T cell response. Nearly half of spike-specific TCRs reportedly target variant regions that are unmutated in the B.1.351 and B.1.1.7 variants.

CDR1 MDHEN and CDR2 SYDVKM come from the germline V gene. The CDR3 is made up of 16 amino acids. V was shortened by 5 bases and J by 0 bases, with 15 bases between the two germline ends. As for this clone: Its target is not known.

Repertoires were generated with immunoSEQ multiplex PCR, while TCRdb's copy carries only in-frame clones and drops some. The data contain roughly 53,000 clones, around 85% of them singletons. The clonotype originates from an adult in good health. V is TRBV28 and J is TRBJ2-3; TRBD2 is a possible D gene (5 bases). Sequencing was performed on peripheral blood, taken on day 0 of MenACWY control vaccination. CDR3 protein: CASSPLQAESTDTQYF. The CDR3 coding sequence is TGTGCCAGCAGTCCCCTCCAAGCGGAGAGCACAGATACGCAGTATTTT.